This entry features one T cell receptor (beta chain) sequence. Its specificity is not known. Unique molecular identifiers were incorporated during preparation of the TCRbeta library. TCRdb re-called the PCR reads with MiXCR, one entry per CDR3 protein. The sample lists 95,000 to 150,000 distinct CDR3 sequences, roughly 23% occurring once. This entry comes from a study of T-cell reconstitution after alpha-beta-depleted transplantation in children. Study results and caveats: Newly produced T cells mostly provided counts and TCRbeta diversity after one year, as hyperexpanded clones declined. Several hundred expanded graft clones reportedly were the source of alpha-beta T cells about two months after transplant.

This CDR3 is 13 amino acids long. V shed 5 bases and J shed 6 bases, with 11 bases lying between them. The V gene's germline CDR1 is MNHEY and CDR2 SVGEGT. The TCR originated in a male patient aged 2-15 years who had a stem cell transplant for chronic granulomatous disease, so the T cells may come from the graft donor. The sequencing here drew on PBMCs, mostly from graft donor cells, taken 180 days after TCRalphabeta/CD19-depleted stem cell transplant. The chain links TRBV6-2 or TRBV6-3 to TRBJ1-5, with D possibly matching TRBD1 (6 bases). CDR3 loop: CASSQGKSQPQHF. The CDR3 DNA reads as TGTGCCAGCAGTCAGGGGAAAAGTCAGCCCCAGCATTTT.